Following are 31 T cell receptor beta chains from one sample sequenced in a study of blood T cells in healthy people across ages. A second PCR of 7 to 11 cycles used a sample-barcoded 5' primer and a J-beta primer mix. TCRdb passed the 5' RACE reads through MiXCR, listing each CDR3 protein once. In the table there are about 760,000 distinct CDR3 sequences, about 61% of which are singletons. The sequenced sample consisted of blood. Receptors originate from a middle-aged man in good health.

The table lists this clonotype with a few counts. The V gene is TRBV5-1, the J gene TRBJ1-4; D gene unclear. CDR3 length: 15 amino acids. Trimming pared 0 bases from V and 4 bases from J, leaving 10 bases between. Germline lookup yields CDR1 SGHRS and CDR2 YFSETQ. The CDR3 sequence is CASSLEPGLNEKLFF. The DNA for the CDR3 is TGCGCCAGCAGCTTGGAGCCAGGCCTTAATGAAAAACTGTTTTTT.

This clonotype was detected only a few times. The junction departs from germline at one end; a sequencing error may be responsible. The chain links TRBV5-6 to TRBJ2-3, with TRBD2 identical over 11 bases. Germline V gene lookup returns CDR1 SGHDT and CDR2 YYEEEE. This CDR3 has 16 residues. CDR3 residues: CASSSLAGGSKDTQYF. Written as DNA, the CDR3 is TGTGCCAGCAGCTCCCTAGCGGGGGGTAGCAAAGATACGCAGTATTTT.

The V call is TRBV27, the J call TRBJ1-1; no clear D gene. This CDR3 is 16 amino acids long. With 2 bases removed from V and 1 base from J, the gap between germline ends came to 14 bases. Germline CDR1 MNHEY, CDR2 SMNVEV (reference sequence). CDR3 region: CASSLGLRLSNTEAFF. CDR3 in DNA: TGTGCCAGCAGTTTAGGGTTACGGCTTTCGAACACTGAAGCTTTCTTT.

The chain is built from TRBV28 and TRBJ2-5, with a tentative D call TRBD2 (6 bases). The J call may be mistaken, given a closer DNA end match to TRBJ2-7. This CDR3 region has 14 residues. Germline V gives CDR1 MDHEN, CDR2 SYDVKM. The CDR3: CASVIQGGVSEQYF. CDR3 DNA sequence: TGTGCCAGCGTAATCCAGGGAGGCGTCTCCGAGCAGTACTTC.

Only a few counts were recorded for this clonotype. CDR3 sequence: CSVEPSSGRAPDTQYF. The CDR3 region has the DNA TGCAGCGTTGAGCCGTCTAGCGGGAGGGCCCCAGATACGCAGTATTTT. The rearrangement joins TRBV29-1 to TRBJ2-3, with TRBD2 matching over 12 bases. The CDR3 runs 16 residues. Germline CDR1 reads SQVTM; CDR2 reads ANQGSEA. Trimming removed 3 bases from V and 4 bases from J; junction bases left unmatched: 8.

The CDR3 nucleotides read TGTGCCAGCAGCTCTCAGGGGGGTGGAGGTGAAGCTTTCTTT. Protein product: CASSSQGGGGEAFF. V and J are TRBV11-2 and TRBJ1-1; 7 nucleotides align to TRBD1. This CDR3 contains 14 residues. Germline V gene lookup returns CDR1 SGHAT and CDR2 FQNNGV. The V gene end was trimmed by 4 bases and the J gene end by 7 bases; junction bases not matched to a gene: 9.

In its sample, this clonotype was seen once. A much larger clone lies a single base off, so this may be a read error. The chain joins TRBV12-3 or TRBV12-4 to TRBJ1-1; 8 bases are a match to TRBD1. The CDR3 sequence is 14 residues long. CDR3 region: CASRLGQGNTEAFF. In DNA, the CDR3 is TGTGCCAGCAGGTTAGGACAGGGGAACACTGAAGCTTTCTTT.

The V and J genes are TRBV4-1 and TRBJ2-7, with D possibly TRBD2 on 5 matching bases. The CDR3 runs to 20 residues. Per the germline V gene, CDR1 is MGHRA and CDR2 is YSYEKL. Trimming stripped 2 bases from V and 4 bases from J, with 30 bases between. Written as DNA, the CDR3 is TGCGCCAGCAGCCAACCCAAAAATGGAACCCGGCCTAGCCAAGCTTACGAGCAGTACTTC. Amino acid sequence: CASSQPKNGTRPSQAYEQYF.

This clonotype was counted between two and nine times. This chain joins TRBV7-2 and TRBJ2-1; D is ambiguous. Trimming left V 7 bases short and J 0 bases short, with 19 bases between. Germline V lookup: CDR1 SGHTA, CDR2 FQGNSA. The CDR3 sequence is 17 residues long. The CDR3 bases are TGTGCCAGCACCTGGGCAGCAGGCCTTAGCTCCTACAATGAGCAGTTCTTC. Translating gives CASTWAAGLSSYNEQFF.

The CDR3 DNA sequence: TGTGCCAGCAGCCTAAGGCGCGGCGGGGAGCTGTTTTTT. Translating gives CASSLRRGGELFF. This sequence joins TRBV7-3 and TRBJ2-2; unclear D gene. Germline V gene data show CDR1 as SGHTA and CDR2 as FQGTGA. The CDR3 sequence is 13 residues long. V was shortened by 5 bases and J by 7 bases, with 11 bases between the two germline ends.

The rearrangement links TRBV6-6 to TRBJ2-1; the D gene is possibly TRBD2 (6 bases). This CDR3 has 15 residues. Per germline, CDR1 MNHNY and CDR2 SVGAGI (reference sequence). Deletions cut 4 bases from V and 9 bases from J, with 19 bases between. DNA for the CDR3: TGTGCCAGCAGTTCTGGCGGGACCATCTCTGGTGAGCAGTTCTTC. It specifies CASSSGGTISGEQFF.

This clonotype showed up just once. The chain joins TRBV20-1 to TRBJ1-5, with a tentative D call TRBD1 (6 bases). V was shortened by 0 bases and J by 4 bases, with 16 bases between the two germline ends. This CDR3 spans 16 amino acids. Germline lookup yields CDR1 DFQATT and CDR2 SNEGSKA (reference sequence). The CDR3 nucleotides read TGCAGTGCTAGAGATCCCAGGGAACAGGGAAATCAGCCCCAGCATTTT. Amino acids: CSARDPREQGNQPQHF.

The genes are TRBV4-3 and TRBJ2-3, with 12 nucleotides matching TRBD2. The CDR3 consists of 17 residues. Germline V CDR1 and CDR2: LGHNA, YSLEER. Trimming at V came to 3 bases and at J to 5 bases, leaving 9 bases not matched to a gene. The CDR3 DNA follows: TGCGCCAGCAGCCAGGTCCCGACTAGCGGGGGAGGAGATACGCAGTATTTT. Translated, it gives CASSQVPTSGGGDTQYF.

The chain couples TRBV7-9 to TRBJ1-1; maybe TRBD1 (5 bases). V lost 3 bases and J lost 8, with 7 bases in between. CDR3 size: 11 residues. CDR1 SEHNR and CDR2 FQNEAQ come from the germline V gene (reference sequence). The CDR3 sequence: CASSFDREAFF. The CDR3 DNA reads TGTGCCAGCAGCTTCGACAGAGAAGCTTTCTTT.

This clonotype was recorded a few times. V is TRBV28 and J is TRBJ2-1; tentatively, D is TRBD1 (5 bases). Looked up from germline, CDR1 is MDHEN and CDR2 is SYDVKM. The CDR3 extends over 15 amino acids. Trimming cost V 4 bases and J 6 bases, with 16 bases left between them. The chain's CDR3 is CASSSRLTATNEQFF. The CDR3 nucleotides are TGTGCCAGCAGTTCCAGATTGACAGCTACCAATGAGCAGTTCTTC.

Only a few counts were recorded for this clonotype. This rearrangement joins TRBV28 to TRBJ2-4; the match to TRBD1 covers 11 bases. V was pared by 6 bases and J by 13 bases, with 8 bases of the junction left unmatched. Germline loops: CDR1 MDHEN, CDR2 SYDVKM. This CDR3 is 13 amino acids long. CDR3 loop: CASRGQGDPGQYF. As DNA, the CDR3 is TGTGCCAGCAGGGGACAGGGGGACCCTGGGCAGTACTTC.

The chain joins TRBV9 to TRBJ2-5; perhaps TRBD1 as D (5 bases). The CDR3 totals 16 residues. V lost 0 bases, J lost 7 bases, and 19 bases lay in between. The germline V gene has CDR1 SGDLS and CDR2 YYNGEE. CDR3 coding DNA: TGTGCCAGCAGCGTAGCTACGGGTGGGGCCGCCGGGACCCAGTACTTC. This encodes CASSVATGGAAGTQYF.

V and J are TRBV7-2 and TRBJ2-3; 8 positions match TRBD2. There are 16 residues in the CDR3. Germline CDR1 and CDR2: SGHTA and FQGNSA. Trimming removed 2 bases from V and 4 bases from J; junction bases left unmatched: 8. The CDR3 sequence: CASSLPGLGRSDTQYF. CDR3 bases: TGTGCCAGCAGCTTACCGGGACTAGGAAGGTCAGATACGCAGTATTTT. Full variable domain (rest looked up from reference TRBV7-2 and TRBJ2-3): GAGVSQSPSNKVTEKGKDVELRCDPISGHTALYWYRQSLGQGLEFLIYFQGNSAPDKSGLPSDRFSAERTGGSVSTLTIQRTQQEDSAVYLCASSLPGLGRSDTQYFGPGTRLTVL.

This clonotype was seen a handful of times. V is TRBV20-1 and J is TRBJ2-3, with D maybe TRBD1 (6 bases). The CDR3 spans 15 residues. The V end was cut by 4 bases, the J end by 6 bases, with 20 bases between. Germline V gene sequence: CDR1 DFQATT, CDR2 SNEGSKA (reference sequence). Here the CDR3 reads CSAKVFPRQADTQYF. The CDR3 region has the DNA TGCAGTGCTAAGGTCTTCCCCCGACAGGCGGATACGCAGTATTTT.

The CDR3 reads CASTFSRNQPQHF. The CDR3 nucleotides are TGTGCCAGCACCTTCTCCCGCAATCAGCCCCAGCATTTT. The rearrangement joins TRBV5-8 to TRBJ1-5; D uncertain. V lost 6 bases to trimming and J lost 2 bases, with 9 bases between them. The CDR3 runs 13 residues. CDR1 is SGHTS and CDR2 is YDEGEE in the germline V gene.

The V and J genes are TRBV10-3 and TRBJ1-5; D unclear. The V end was cut by 2 bases, the J end by 9 bases, with 14 bases between. CDR1 and CDR2 (germline): ENHRY, SYGVKD. The CDR3 totals 14 residues. CDR3 sequence reads: CAISEDVGPGPQHF. CDR3 nucleotides: TGTGCCATCAGTGAGGACGTGGGCCCAGGGCCCCAGCATTTT.

The chain is built from TRBV15 and TRBJ1-6; tentative D call: TRBD1 (5 bases). The germline gives CDR1 LNHNV, CDR2 YYDKDF (reference sequence). This CDR3 is 13 amino acids long. Trimming took 4 bases from V and 9 from J, leaving 10 bases between them. CDR3 bases: TGTGCCACCAGCACTGCGGGGGGTTCACCCCTCCACTTT. Translated: CATSTAGGSPLHF.

The chain carries TRBV20-1 and TRBJ2-1, with 11 bases matching TRBD1. Unmatched junction bases numbered 6, after V lost 8 bases and J lost 6 bases. The CDR3 contains 13 residues. The V gene's germline CDR1 is DFQATT and CDR2 SNEGSKA (reference sequence). CDR3: CSQPGQGVNEQFF. DNA for the CDR3: TGCAGTCAGCCGGGACAGGGGGTCAATGAGCAGTTCTTC.

V and J are TRBV25-1 and TRBJ2-7, with 14 nucleotides matching TRBD2. Germline V lookup: CDR1 MGHDK, CDR2 SYGVNS. The CDR3 spans 15 residues. V trimming: 6 bases; J trimming: 7 bases; junction bases outside the gene matches: 8. This CDR3 is CASRAGTSGRNEQYF. The DNA of the CDR3 is TGTGCCAGCAGAGCGGGGACTAGCGGGAGAAATGAGCAGTACTTC.

This clonotype was recorded a few times. This rearrangement joins TRBV20-1 to TRBJ2-7; 7 nucleotides match TRBD2. Germline lookup yields CDR1 DFQATT and CDR2 SNEGSKA (reference sequence). The J segment lost 4 bases and the V segment lost 3 bases, leaving 9 bases of the junction unmatched. This CDR3 is 14 amino acids long. CDR3 in amino acids: CSASFFGGTYEQYF. As DNA, the CDR3 is TGCAGTGCTAGTTTTTTCGGGGGGACTTACGAGCAGTACTTC.

Only a few counts were recorded for this clonotype. The CDR3 coding sequence is TGTGCCAGCAGCATGGGACAGGGGGTAGGATACGAGCAGTACTTC. Amino acid sequence: CASSMGQGVGYEQYF. The chain links TRBV7-2 to TRBJ2-5; 11 positions match TRBD1. TRBJ2-7 matches the DNA end more closely, so the J call is doubtful. There are 15 residues in the CDR3. Germline values: CDR1 SGHTA, CDR2 FQGNSA.

Ten or more counts support this clonotype. The chain recombines TRBV11-2 with TRBJ1-2; 8 nucleotides line up with TRBD1. Per the germline V gene, CDR1 is SGHAT and CDR2 is FQNNGV. The ends lost 2 bases at V and 8 bases at J; junction bases unmatched: 4. CDR3 length: 13 amino acids. In DNA form, the CDR3 reads TGTGCCAGCAGCTTACAGGGGGCTGGCGGCTACACCTTC. It is translated as CASSLQGAGGYTF.

CDR3 nucleotide sequence: TGTGCCAGCGCACCGGGGATGGAACTAGGGGAAAAACTGTTTTTT. Translation gives CASAPGMELGEKLFF. The rearrangement uses TRBV14 and TRBJ1-4; D uncertain. CDR3 size: 15 residues. Germline CDR1 reads SGHDN; CDR2 reads FVKESK. Trimming stripped 8 bases from V and 8 bases from J, with 21 bases between.

The gene calls are TRBV28 and TRBJ2-5; D ambiguous. The CDR3 covers 13 residues. V was shortened by 5 bases and J by 5 bases, with 12 bases between the two germline ends. Germline-derived CDR1 and CDR2 are MDHEN and SYDVKM. The CDR3 here is CASSPSPRETQYF. CDR3 in DNA: TGTGCCAGCAGTCCAAGCCCCAGGGAGACCCAGTACTTC.

This clonotype was observed at least ten times. The chain is built from TRBV10-3 and TRBJ2-5; a possible D gene is TRBD2 (6 bases). Deletions cut 5 bases from V and 4 bases from J, with 23 bases between. CDR3 size: 17 residues. In germline, CDR1 is ENHRY, CDR2 SYGVKD. In nucleotides, the CDR3 is TGTGCCATCAGTTGGGGGGACTCTACGGACGGGAGAGAGACCCAGTACTTC. Protein sequence: CAISWGDSTDGRETQYF.

Concerning this clonotype itself: The junction departs from germline at one end; a sequencing error may be responsible. The chain links TRBV4-1 to TRBJ1-2; a weak D match, TRBD1 (5 bases). CDR3 length: 14 residues. Germline CDR1 and CDR2: MGHRA and YSYEKL. The CDR3: CASSQDGQGGGYTF. The CDR3 DNA follows: TGTGCCAGCAGCCAAGATGGGCAGGGAGGAGGCTACACCTTC.